This TCR beta chain was sequenced during a study of response to subunit inactivated influenza vaccine (dated by TCRdb to between 2018 and 2020). Notes on the research overall: Deep quantitative profiling of the T cell receptor repertoire was used in the study to follow responses to a trivalent subunit inactivated influenza vaccine. The paper as a whole reports these results and caveats: The authors suggested that each seasonal influenza vaccination may recruit only a limited number of new T cells.

The library was generated by RT-PCR. The sequencing machine was an Illumina HiSeq 2500. Through fastp at Q25 and MiXCR, TCRdb rebuilt clones from the public reads, retaining in-frame beta chains. Each CDR3 protein gets just one entry, which takes the most common genes and DNA from the rows behind it. This sample is represented by 250,000 to 350,000 distinct CDR3 sequences; approximately 20% of them were singletons. The ten largest clones capture approximately 10% of the sample. This clonotype was picked up a small number of times. Its specific antigen is unknown. No base-level quality is on record; no much larger clone is a single base apart. V has 5 bases trimmed and J has 2 bases trimmed; junction bases matching no gene number 3. Per the germline V gene, MDHEN is the CDR1 and SYDVKM is the CDR2. From its cysteine to its phenylalanine, the CDR3 spans 14 amino acids. The sequence is cut down to CDR3 DNA, 42 bases in frame from base 1.

The clonotype originates from a man aged 45 to 75 who received an inactivated influenza vaccine. Donor details come from another sample of the same person, matched by shared clones. This sequence uses TRBV28 and TRBJ2-3, and 8 junction bases match TRBD1. The specimen was PBMCs from blood, collected 21 months after vaccination. In nucleotides, the sequence is TGTGCCAGCAGTCCGGGACAGGTCACAGATACGCAGTATTTT. The translation is CASSPGQVTDTQYF.